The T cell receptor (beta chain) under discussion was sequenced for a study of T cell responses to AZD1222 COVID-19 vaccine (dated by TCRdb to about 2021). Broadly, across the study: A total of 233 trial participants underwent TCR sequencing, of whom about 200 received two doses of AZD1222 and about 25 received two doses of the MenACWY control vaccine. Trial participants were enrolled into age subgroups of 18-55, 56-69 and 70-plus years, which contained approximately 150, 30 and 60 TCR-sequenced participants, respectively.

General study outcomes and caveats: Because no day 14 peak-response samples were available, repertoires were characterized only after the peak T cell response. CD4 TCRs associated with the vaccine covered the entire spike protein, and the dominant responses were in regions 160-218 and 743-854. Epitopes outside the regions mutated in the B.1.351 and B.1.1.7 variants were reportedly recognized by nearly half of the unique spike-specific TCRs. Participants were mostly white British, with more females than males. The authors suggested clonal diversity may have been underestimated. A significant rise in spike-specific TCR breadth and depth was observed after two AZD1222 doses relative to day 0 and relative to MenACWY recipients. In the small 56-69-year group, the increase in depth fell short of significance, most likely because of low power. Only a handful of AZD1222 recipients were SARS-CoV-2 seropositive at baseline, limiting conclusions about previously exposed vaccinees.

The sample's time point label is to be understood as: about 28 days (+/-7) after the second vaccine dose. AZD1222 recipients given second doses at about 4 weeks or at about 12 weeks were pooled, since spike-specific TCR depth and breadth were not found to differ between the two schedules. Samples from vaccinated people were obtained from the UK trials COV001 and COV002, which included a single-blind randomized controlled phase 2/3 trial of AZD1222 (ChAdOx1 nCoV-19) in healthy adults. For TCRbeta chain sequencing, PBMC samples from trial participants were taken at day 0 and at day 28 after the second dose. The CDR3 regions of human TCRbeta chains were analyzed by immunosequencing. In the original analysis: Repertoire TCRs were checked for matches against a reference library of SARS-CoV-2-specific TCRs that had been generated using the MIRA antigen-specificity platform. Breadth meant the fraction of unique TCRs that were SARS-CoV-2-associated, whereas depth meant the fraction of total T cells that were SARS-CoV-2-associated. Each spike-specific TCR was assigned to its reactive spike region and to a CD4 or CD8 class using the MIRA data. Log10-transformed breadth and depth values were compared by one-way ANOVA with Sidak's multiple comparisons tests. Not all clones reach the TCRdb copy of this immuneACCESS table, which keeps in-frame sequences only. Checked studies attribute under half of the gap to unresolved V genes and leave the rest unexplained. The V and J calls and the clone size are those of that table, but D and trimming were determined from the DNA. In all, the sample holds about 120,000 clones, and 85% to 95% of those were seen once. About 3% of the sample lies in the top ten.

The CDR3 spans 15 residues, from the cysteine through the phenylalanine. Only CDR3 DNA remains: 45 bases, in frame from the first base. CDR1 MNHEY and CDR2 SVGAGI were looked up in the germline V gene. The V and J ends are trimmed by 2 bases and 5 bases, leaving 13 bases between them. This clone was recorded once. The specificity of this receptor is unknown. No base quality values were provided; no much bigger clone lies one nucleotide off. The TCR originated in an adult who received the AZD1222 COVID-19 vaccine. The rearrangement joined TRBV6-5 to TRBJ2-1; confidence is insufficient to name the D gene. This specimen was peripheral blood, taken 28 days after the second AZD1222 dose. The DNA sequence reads TGTGCCAGCAGTTACCCCCGTGGGCCAAACAATGAGCAGTTCTTC. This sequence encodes CASSYPRGPNNEQFF.